Shown below are 17 T cell receptor beta chains from a single sample sequenced in a study of shared clonotypes between healthy human individuals. Sequencing used immunoSEQ multiplex PCR; TCRdb keeps in-frame clones, though not all of them. The table shows around 2.3 million clones, with approximately 94% occurring only once. Sample: naive CD4+ T cells sorted from blood. Subset here: CD45RA+ positively selected. Every receptor here comes from a man younger than 35 in good health.

The gene calls are TRBV7-9 and TRBJ1-5; weak D call: TRBD1 (5 bases). Germline CDR1 SEHNR, CDR2 FQNEAQ (reference sequence). The CDR3 contains 14 residues. Trimming shortened V by 5 bases and J by 3 bases, and 11 bases separated the two germline ends. The CDR3 DNA is TGTGCCAGCAGCCAGGACACCGACAATCAGCCCCAGCATTTT. Residues: CASSQDTDNQPQHF.

This chain joins TRBV7-3 and TRBJ2-7; D may be TRBD2 (6 bases). The ends were cut back, 5 bases at V and 5 bases at J, with 16 bases in the middle. The length of the CDR3 is 14 residues. CDR1 is SGHTA, CDR2 FQGTGA, per germline. CDR3 sequence: CASSLSGVGHEQYF. The CDR3 nucleotides are TGTGCCAGCAGCCTGTCGGGGGTGGGCCACGAGCAGTACTTC.

V and J are TRBV5-4 and TRBJ2-7, with TRBD2 matching over 8 bases. Germline V gives CDR1 SGHNT, CDR2 YYREEE (reference sequence). The CDR3 sequence is 16 residues long. J was trimmed by 1 base and V by 1 base; bases with no gene match: 7. The CDR3 region is CASSLLLAGSSYEQYF. CDR3 bases: TGTGCCAGCAGCTTGTTGTTAGCGGGATCGTCCTACGAGCAGTACTTC.

Written as DNA, the CDR3 is TGTGCCAGCAGCTTACTGGTCCTTGGCGAGCAGTACTTC. Amino acid sequence: CASSLLVLGEQYF. V gene TRBV7-2 combines with J gene TRBJ2-7; D ambiguous. V lost 2 bases and J 6 bases, leaving 11 bases between the germline ends. The CDR3 spans 13 residues. The germline V gene has CDR1 SGHTA and CDR2 FQGNSA.

J is TRBJ1-5 and V is TRBV7-2; 7 bases fit TRBD1. Germline trimming cut 1 base from V and 7 bases from J; bases unmatched to any gene: 7. The germline V gene encodes CDR1 SGHTA and CDR2 FQGNSA. The CDR3 is made up of 15 amino acids. CDR3 amino acids: CASSLGQHRGQPQHF. The CDR3 DNA follows: TGTGCCAGCAGCTTAGGGCAACACAGGGGCCAGCCCCAGCATTTT.

The chain combines TRBV7-9 with TRBJ2-1; 7 bases line up with TRBD1. The CDR3 is made up of 12 amino acids. Trimming removed 4 bases from V and 11 bases from J; junction bases left unmatched: 5. Germline V lookup: CDR1 SEHNR, CDR2 FQNEAQ (reference sequence). The CDR3: CASSSTGHQQFF. In DNA, the CDR3 is TGTGCCAGCAGCTCGACAGGGCACCAGCAGTTCTTC.

The J gene is TRBJ2-5, the V gene TRBV5-1; unclear D gene. The CDR3 is made up of 13 amino acids. V shed 7 bases and J shed 4 bases, with 14 bases lying between them. CDR1 is SGHRS and CDR2 is YFSETQ in the germline V gene. CDR3 sequence: CASGGSTGETQYF. The CDR3 DNA reads TGCGCCAGCGGCGGCAGTACCGGAGAGACCCAGTACTTC.

V usage is TRBV18 and J usage is TRBJ2-7, with D perhaps matching TRBD2 (5 bases). Germline V gene lookup returns CDR1 KGHSH and CDR2 LQKENI. This CDR3 comprises 12 residues. V was clipped by 3 bases and J by 6 bases, with 9 bases between them. The CDR3 loop is CASSPAAGEQYF. CDR3 sequence (DNA): TGTGCCAGCTCACCCGCCGCGGGCGAGCAGTACTTC. Full variable domain (missing parts from reference TRBV18 and TRBJ2-7): NAGVMQNPRHLVRRRGQEARLRCSPMKGHSHVYWYRQLPEEGLKFMVYLQKENIIDESGMPKERFSAEFPKEGPSILRIQQVVRGDSAAYFCASSPAAGEQYFGPGTRLTVT.

The chain is built from TRBV28 and TRBJ1-1, with 12 nucleotides matching TRBD1. This CDR3 has 14 residues. Trimming removed 8 bases from V and 4 bases from J; junction bases left unmatched: 5. CDR1 is MDHEN, CDR2 SYDVKM, per germline. The CDR3: CASGTGGAGTEAFF. The CDR3 bases are TGTGCCAGCGGGACAGGGGGCGCGGGCACTGAAGCTTTCTTT.

The chain recombines TRBV7-2 with TRBJ2-7, with 12 nucleotides matching TRBD1. CDR3 size: 15 residues. V shed 5 bases, J shed 3 bases, and the junction held 5 bases outside the gene matches. CDR1 is SGHTA and CDR2 is FQGNSA in the germline V gene. This CDR3 is CASSHGTGGHYEQYF. The CDR3 DNA sequence: TGTGCCAGCAGCCACGGGACAGGGGGCCACTACGAGCAGTACTTC.

The V call is TRBV11-2, the J call TRBJ2-1; D is uncertain. The CDR3 has 15 amino acids. Trimming removed 1 base from V and 7 bases from J, with 14 bases in between. Germline lookup yields CDR1 SGHAT and CDR2 FQNNGV. CDR3 loop: CASSLGLGLGNEQFF. The CDR3 DNA sequence: TGTGCCAGCAGCTTAGGCTTAGGGTTGGGTAATGAGCAGTTCTTC.

Regarding this clone: Other DNA sequences in the sample encode the same CDR3. The chain carries TRBV6-6 and TRBJ2-3, with D uncertain. Germline V gene data show CDR1 as MNHNY and CDR2 as SVGAGI (reference sequence). The CDR3 loop spans 14 amino acids. Trimming removed 3 bases at V and 2 bases at J, with 9 bases between. The CDR3 region is CASSYGVNTDTQYF. CDR3 nucleotides: TGTGCCAGCAGTTATGGAGTAAACACAGATACGCAGTATTTT.

This sequence joins TRBV2 and TRBJ1-2, with D unresolved. The CDR3 covers 13 residues. The V gene's germline CDR1 is SNHLY and CDR2 FYNNEI. The germline V and J ends were trimmed by 6 bases and 3 bases, with 11 bases remaining between them. This CDR3 reads CASRGRRDYGYTF. The CDR3 bases are TGTGCCAGCAGGGGGAGGAGGGACTATGGCTACACCTTC. Full variable domain (rest looked up from reference TRBV2 and TRBJ1-2): EPEVTQTPSHQVTQMGQEVILRCVPISNHLYFYWYRQILGQKVEFLVSFYNNEISEKSEIFDDQFSVERPDGSNFTLKIRSTKLEDSAMYFCASRGRRDYGYTFGSGTRLTVV.

This clone appeared once. V usage is TRBV5-6 and J usage is TRBJ1-2; TRBD1 might be the D (6 bases). CDR1 and CDR2 (germline): SGHDT, YYEEEE. Between the trimmed V and J ends, which lost 1 base and 4 bases, there was a span of 14 bases. The CDR3 consists of 15 residues. The CDR3 nucleotides read TGTGCCAGCAGCTTGCGGGGGGCGCGAGGCTATGGCTACACCTTC. Protein: CASSLRGARGYGYTF.

Notes on this clone: The junction does not match germline at one end; this may be a read error. The gene calls are TRBV5-1 and TRBJ2-5; a weak D match, TRBD2 (5 bases). CDR1 is SGHRS and CDR2 is YFSETQ in the germline V gene. This CDR3 is built from 13 residues. CDR3 coding DNA: TGCGCCAGCAGCGCCGGACTGCTTGAGGTTATGGACTTC. Translating it yields CASSAGLLEVMDF.

The chain joins TRBV2 to TRBJ2-1; D unresolved. Between the trimmed V and J ends, which lost 4 bases and 0 bases, there was a span of 10 bases. The CDR3 length is 15 residues. Germline V gene sequence: CDR1 SNHLY, CDR2 FYNNEI. The CDR3 protein is CASSVLPSSYNEQFF. CDR3 bases: TGTGCCAGCAGTGTTTTGCCGAGCTCCTACAATGAGCAGTTCTTC. The full variable domain, in which reference TRBV2 and TRBJ2-1 provide the parts outside the CDR3, is EPEVTQTPSHQVTQMGQEVILRCVPISNHLYFYWYRQILGQKVEFLVSFYNNEISEKSEIFDDQFSVERPDGSNFTLKIRSTKLEDSAMYFCASSVLPSSYNEQFFGPGTRLTVL.

The chain has TRBV5-1 and TRBJ2-7; D tentatively fits TRBD1 or TRBD2 (6 bases each). Germline V gene data show CDR1 as SGHRS and CDR2 as YFSETQ. Trimming removed 5 bases at V and 3 bases at J, with 18 bases between. CDR3 length: 15 amino acids. The CDR3 spells CASSPGDTSNYEQYF. The CDR3 DNA is TGCGCCAGCAGTCCGGGGGACACCTCGAACTACGAGCAGTACTTC.